This TCR beta chain was retrieved from a study of T cell repertoires in cytomegalovirus infection. Across the whole study: Indicated by public TCR beta signatures were CMV infection and matching HLA type.

This clonotype came up a few times. What it binds is unknown. Study-wide points: The ex vivo response was dominated by HLA-C-restricted CMV-specific TCR beta clonotypes.

TCRdb fed the reads into MiXCR, producing one record per CDR3 protein. The data hold about 740,000 distinct CDR3 sequences, with roughly 36% observed a single time. This specimen was cultured PBMCs, taken from culture after CMV antigen stimulation. This TCR was recovered from a human donor in good health (CMV status not recorded). Some clones in this sample may be carry-over from other donors' samples.

Here the CDR3 DNA reads TGTGCCAGCAGTTATCGGACTAGGACAGCCCTCACAGATACGCAGTATTTT. Translation: CASSYRTRTALTDTQYF. The chain links TRBV6-1 to TRBJ2-3; TRBD2 might be the D (7 bases). V dropped 5 bases and J dropped 2 bases, with 20 bases sitting between them. Germline assignment: CDR1 MNHNS and CDR2 SASEGT. The CDR3 is 17 residues long.